Following are 7 T cell receptor beta chains from one sample sequenced in a study of blood T cell repertoires in COVID-19 (dated by TCRdb to about 2020). Receptor amplification or capture employed the immunoSEQ multiplex PCR assay. TCRdb's version of the immuneACCESS table is confined to in-frame rearrangements and falls short of the full clone set. An unresolved V gene accounts for under half of the shortfall where checked; the remainder is of unknown origin. This sample holds more than 200,000 clones; about 88% were observed only once. The ten largest clonotypes hold 0.55% to 0.75% of the sample. Sample: peripheral blood. These receptors were obtained from a man in his forties with acute or convalescent COVID-19.

This chain uses TRBV7-2 with TRBJ1-1; no clear D. Trimming left V 0 bases short and J 4 bases short, with 15 bases between. The V gene's germline CDR1 is SGHTA and CDR2 FQGNSA. CDR3 length: 16 residues. The CDR3 nucleotides are TGTGCCAGCAGCTTAGCAGGTGCCGGGGTTGGCACTGAAGCTTTCTTT. This sequence encodes CASSLAGAGVGTEAFF.

This chain connects TRBV13 to TRBJ2-1; D is perhaps TRBD1 (6 bases). V was shortened by 3 bases and J by 7 bases, with 10 bases between the two germline ends. CDR1 is PRHDT, CDR2 FYEKMQ, per germline (reference sequence). The CDR3 length is 13 residues. The CDR3 DNA sequence: TGTGCCAGCAGCTTGGACAGAACAAATGAGCAGTTCTTC. Translated: CASSLDRTNEQFF.

The V gene is TRBV10-3, the J gene TRBJ2-1, with 8 bases that match TRBD2. This CDR3 has 14 amino acids. Per germline, CDR1 ENHRY and CDR2 SYGVKD. Trimming cost V 10 bases and J 4 bases; bases outside gene matches: 9. CDR3 coding DNA: TGTGCCACGGGGGGGCGTAGTTCATACAATGAGCAGTTCTTC. This translates into CATGGRSSYNEQFF.

J is TRBJ2-4 and V is TRBV18, with D possibly matching TRBD1 (6 bases). This CDR3 spans 14 amino acids. Germline CDR1 reads KGHSH; CDR2 reads LQKENI. Trimming shortened V by 4 bases and J by 4 bases, and 11 bases separated the two germline ends. The CDR3 here is CASSQIGQKNIQYF. DNA of the CDR3: TGTGCCAGCTCACAGATTGGACAGAAAAACATTCAGTACTTC.

The chain carries TRBV5-6 and TRBJ2-3; 7 nucleotides line up with TRBD1. CDR3 length equals 17 residues. Germline-derived CDR1 and CDR2 are SGHDT and YYEEEE. V lost 0 bases, J lost 0 bases, and 7 bases stayed unmatched. The CDR3 DNA follows: TGTGCCAGCAGCTTGGCCGCAGGGGGTTGGAGCACAGATACGCAGTATTTT. Amino acids: CASSLAAGGWSTDTQYF.

The genes are TRBV2 and TRBJ2-5, with TRBD1 identical over 8 bases. J lost 1 base, V lost 7 bases, and 5 bases had no gene match. The germline V gene has CDR1 SNHLY and CDR2 FYNNEI. This CDR3 is 14 amino acids long. For the CDR3, the DNA is TGTGCCAGCATTCAGGACAGGGCCCAAGAGACCCAGTACTTC. This gives the protein CASIQDRAQETQYF.

The chain is built from TRBV30 and TRBJ1-5; no clear D gene. The CDR3 loop spans 13 amino acids. V lost 0 bases, J lost 2 bases, and 5 bases lay in between. Germline V gene sequence: CDR1 GTSNPN, CDR2 SVGIG (reference sequence). The CDR3 region has the DNA TGTGCCTGGAGTGTACTTGGCAATCAGCCCCAGCATTTT. Its translation: CAWSVLGNQPQHF.